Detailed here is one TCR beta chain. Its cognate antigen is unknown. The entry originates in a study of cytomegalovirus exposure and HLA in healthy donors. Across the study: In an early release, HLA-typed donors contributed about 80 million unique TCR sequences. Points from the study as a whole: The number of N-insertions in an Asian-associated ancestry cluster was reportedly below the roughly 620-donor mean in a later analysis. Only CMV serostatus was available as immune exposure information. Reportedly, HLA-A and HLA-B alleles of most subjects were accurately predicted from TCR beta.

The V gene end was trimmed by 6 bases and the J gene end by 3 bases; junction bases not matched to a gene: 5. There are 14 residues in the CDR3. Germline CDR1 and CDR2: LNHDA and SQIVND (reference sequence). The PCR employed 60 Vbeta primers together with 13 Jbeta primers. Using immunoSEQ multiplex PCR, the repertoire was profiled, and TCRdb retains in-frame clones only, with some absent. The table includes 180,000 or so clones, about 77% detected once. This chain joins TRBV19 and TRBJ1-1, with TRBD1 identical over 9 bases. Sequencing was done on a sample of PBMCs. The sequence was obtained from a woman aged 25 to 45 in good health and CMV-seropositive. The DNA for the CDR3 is TGTGCCAGTAGAGGACAGGGGCCATACACTGAAGCTTTCTTT. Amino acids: CASRGQGPYTEAFF. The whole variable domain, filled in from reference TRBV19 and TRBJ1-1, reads DGGITQSPKYLFRKEGQNVTLSCEQNLNHDAMYWYRQDPGQGLRLIYYSQIVNDFQKGDIAEGYSVSREKKESFPLTVTSAQKNPTAFYLCASRGQGPYTEAFFGQGTRLTVV.